The 2 T cell receptor beta chains reported below all come from one sample, sequenced in a study of blood T cell repertoires in COVID-19 (dated by TCRdb to about 2020). The library was produced with the immunoSEQ multiplex PCR assay. As stored in TCRdb, this immuneACCESS dataset retains in-frame rearrangements with V and J assigned. A fraction of the clones does not appear; measured against another copy, unresolved V genes explain less than half of the discrepancy, and the remainder lacks a known reason. For this sample the table gives 200,000 to 300,000 clones, of which 88% were detected only once. The leading ten clones occupy 0.8% of the sample. Material for sequencing was peripheral blood. These receptors came from a woman aged 30 to 39 with acute or convalescent COVID-19.

Only one count was recorded for this clone. The chain is built from TRBV13 and TRBJ2-7; 10 bases are a match to TRBD2. The germline V gene encodes CDR1 PRHDT and CDR2 FYEKMQ (reference sequence). The CDR3 consists of 15 residues. Unmatched junction bases numbered 14, after V lost 10 bases and J lost 5 bases. The CDR3 region is CATRGAGGPVHEQYF. The CDR3 region has the DNA TGTGCCACCCGAGGAGCGGGAGGGCCGGTCCACGAGCAGTACTTC.

V gene TRBV6-4 combines with J gene TRBJ2-1; TRBD1 matches 7 bases. The CDR3 consists of 15 residues. V trimming: 2 bases; J trimming: 4 bases; junction bases outside the gene matches: 5. Germline V gives CDR1 MRHNA, CDR2 SNTAGT. CDR3 region: CASSDPRQGYNEQFF. The CDR3 DNA is TGTGCCAGCAGTGACCCTAGACAGGGTTACAATGAGCAGTTCTTC.